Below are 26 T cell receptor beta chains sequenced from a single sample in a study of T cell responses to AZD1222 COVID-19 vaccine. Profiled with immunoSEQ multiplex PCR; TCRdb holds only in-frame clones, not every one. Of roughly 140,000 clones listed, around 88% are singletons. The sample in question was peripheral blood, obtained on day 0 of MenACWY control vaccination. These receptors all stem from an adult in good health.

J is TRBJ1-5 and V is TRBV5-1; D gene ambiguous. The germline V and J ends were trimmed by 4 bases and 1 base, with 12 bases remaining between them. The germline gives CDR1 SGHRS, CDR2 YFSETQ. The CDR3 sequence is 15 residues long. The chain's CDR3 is CASSPGPLSNQPQHF. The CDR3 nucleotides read TGCGCCAGCAGCCCGGGCCCTTTAAGCAATCAGCCCCAGCATTTT.

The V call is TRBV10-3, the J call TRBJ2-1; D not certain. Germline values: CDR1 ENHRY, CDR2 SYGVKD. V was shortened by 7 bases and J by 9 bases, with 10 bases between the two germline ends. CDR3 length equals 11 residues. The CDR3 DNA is TGTGCCATCACTAACGACCGTGAGCAGTTCTTC. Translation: CAITNDREQFF.

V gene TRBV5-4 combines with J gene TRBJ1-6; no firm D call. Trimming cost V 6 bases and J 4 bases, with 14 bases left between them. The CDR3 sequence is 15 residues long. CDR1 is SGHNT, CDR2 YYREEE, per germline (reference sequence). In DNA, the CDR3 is TGTGCCAGCAAAGCAGCCCGCGCTTATAATTCACCCCTCCACTTT. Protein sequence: CASKAARAYNSPLHF.

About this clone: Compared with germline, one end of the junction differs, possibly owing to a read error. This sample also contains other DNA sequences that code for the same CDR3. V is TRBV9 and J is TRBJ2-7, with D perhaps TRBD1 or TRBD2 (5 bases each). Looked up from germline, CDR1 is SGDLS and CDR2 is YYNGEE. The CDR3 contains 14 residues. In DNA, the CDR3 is TGTGCCAGCAGCGGCTCGTGGGGCGGGTACGAGCAGTACTTT. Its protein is CASSGSWGGYEQYF.

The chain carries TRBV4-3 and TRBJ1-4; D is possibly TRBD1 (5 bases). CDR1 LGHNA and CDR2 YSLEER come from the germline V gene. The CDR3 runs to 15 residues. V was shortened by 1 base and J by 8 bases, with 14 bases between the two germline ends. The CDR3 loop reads CASSQGQGRGEKLFF. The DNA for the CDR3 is TGCGCCAGCAGCCAAGGTCAGGGCCGGGGGGAAAAACTGTTTTTT.

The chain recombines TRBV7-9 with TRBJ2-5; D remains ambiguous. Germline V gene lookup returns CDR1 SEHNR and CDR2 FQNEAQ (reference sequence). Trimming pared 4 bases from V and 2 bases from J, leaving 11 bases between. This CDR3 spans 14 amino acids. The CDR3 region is CASSSSRRQETQYF. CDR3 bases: TGTGCCAGCAGCTCCTCCCGTAGGCAAGAGACCCAGTACTTC.

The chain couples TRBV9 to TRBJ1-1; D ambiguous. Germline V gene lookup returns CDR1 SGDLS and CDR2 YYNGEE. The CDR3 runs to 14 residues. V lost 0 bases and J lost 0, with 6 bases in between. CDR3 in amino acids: CASSVERVNTEAFF. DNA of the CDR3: TGTGCCAGCAGCGTAGAAAGGGTGAACACTGAAGCTTTCTTT.

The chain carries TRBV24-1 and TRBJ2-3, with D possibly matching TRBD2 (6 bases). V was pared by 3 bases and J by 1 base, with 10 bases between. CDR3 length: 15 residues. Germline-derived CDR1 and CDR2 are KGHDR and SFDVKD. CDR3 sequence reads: CATSDAREGTDTQYF. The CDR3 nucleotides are TGTGCCACCAGTGATGCGAGGGAGGGCACAGATACGCAGTATTTT.

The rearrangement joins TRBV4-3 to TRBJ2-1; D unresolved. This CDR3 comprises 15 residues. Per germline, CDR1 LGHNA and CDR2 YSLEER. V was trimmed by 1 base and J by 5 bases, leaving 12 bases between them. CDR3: CASSQALLRNNEQFF. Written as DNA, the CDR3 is TGCGCCAGCAGCCAAGCTCTCCTTAGGAACAATGAGCAGTTCTTC.

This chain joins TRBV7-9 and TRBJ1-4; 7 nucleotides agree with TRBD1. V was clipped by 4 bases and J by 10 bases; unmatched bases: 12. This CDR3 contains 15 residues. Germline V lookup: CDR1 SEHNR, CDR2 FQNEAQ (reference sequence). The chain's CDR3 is CASSSRTGAHPKLFF. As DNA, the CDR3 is TGTGCCAGCAGCTCCCGTACAGGGGCACATCCAAAACTGTTTTTT.

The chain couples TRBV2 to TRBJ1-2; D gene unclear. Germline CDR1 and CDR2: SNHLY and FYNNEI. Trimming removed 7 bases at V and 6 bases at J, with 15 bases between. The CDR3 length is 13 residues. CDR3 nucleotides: TGTGCCAGCAAGTTTTCAGTCCCCCATGGCTACACCTTC. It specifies CASKFSVPHGYTF. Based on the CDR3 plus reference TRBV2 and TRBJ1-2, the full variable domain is EPEVTQTPSHQVTQMGQEVILRCVPISNHLYFYWYRQILGQKVEFLVSFYNNEISEKSEIFDDQFSVERPDGSNFTLKIRSTKLEDSAMYFCASKFSVPHGYTFGSGTRLTVV.

Here the CDR3 reads CSAREPYGYTF. In nucleotides, the CDR3 is TGCAGCGCACGGGAGCCCTATGGCTACACCTTC. J is TRBJ1-2 and V is TRBV29-1, with D unresolved. Trimming stripped 7 bases from V and 4 bases from J, with 10 bases between. This CDR3 contains 11 residues. CDR1 SQVTM and CDR2 ANQGSEA come from the germline V gene.

CDR3 nucleotide sequence: TGTGCCAGCAGCCAGACACTTACTAGCGGCCTCCGGGATACGCAGTATTTT. It yields the protein CASSQTLTSGLRDTQYF. The chain combines TRBV14 with TRBJ2-3; 8 bases are shared with TRBD2. Per germline, CDR1 SGHDN and CDR2 FVKESK. The V gene end was trimmed by 3 bases and the J gene end by 6 bases; junction bases not matched to a gene: 14. The CDR3 is 17 residues long.

CDR3 protein: CASRSPPEETQYF. Here the CDR3 DNA reads TGTGCCAGCAGGTCGCCCCCCGAAGAGACCCAGTACTTC. The chain couples TRBV7-2 to TRBJ2-5, with D unclear. Trimming stripped 6 bases from V and 3 bases from J, with 11 bases between. The V gene's germline CDR1 is SGHTA and CDR2 FQGNSA. This CDR3 is built from 13 residues.

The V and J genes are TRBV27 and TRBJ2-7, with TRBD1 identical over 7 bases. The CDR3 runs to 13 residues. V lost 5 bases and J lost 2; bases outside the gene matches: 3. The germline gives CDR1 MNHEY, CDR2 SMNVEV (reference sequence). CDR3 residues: CASSLGQTYEQYF. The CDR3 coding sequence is TGTGCCAGCAGTCTGGGACAGACCTACGAGCAGTACTTC.

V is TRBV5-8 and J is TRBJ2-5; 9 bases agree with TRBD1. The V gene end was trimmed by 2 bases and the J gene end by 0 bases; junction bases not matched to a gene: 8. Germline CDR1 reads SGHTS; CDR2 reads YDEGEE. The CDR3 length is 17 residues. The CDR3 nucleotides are TGTGCCAGCAGCTTTGCCGGGACAGGGACGTACCAAGAGACCCAGTACTTC. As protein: CASSFAGTGTYQETQYF. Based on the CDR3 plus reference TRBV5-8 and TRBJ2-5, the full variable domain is EAGVTQSPTHLIKTRGQQATLRCSPISGHTSVYWYQQALGLGLQFLLWYDEGEERNRGNFPPRFSGRQFPNYSSELNVNALELEDSALYLCASSFAGTGTYQETQYFGPGTRLLVL.

The CDR3 bases are TGTGCCAGCAGTTCCACTGGACAACCTAAGAATGAGCAGTTCTTC. This codes for CASSSTGQPKNEQFF. The genes are TRBV6-5 and TRBJ2-1, with a tentative D call TRBD1 (5 bases). Trimming stripped 4 bases from V and 7 bases from J, with 17 bases between. Per germline, CDR1 MNHEY and CDR2 SVGAGI. The length of the CDR3 is 15 residues.

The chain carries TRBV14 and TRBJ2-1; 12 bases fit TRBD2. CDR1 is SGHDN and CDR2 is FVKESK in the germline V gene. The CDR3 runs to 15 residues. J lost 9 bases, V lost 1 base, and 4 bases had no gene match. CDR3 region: CASSQALAGGGEQFF. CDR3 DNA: TGTGCCAGCAGCCAAGCACTAGCGGGAGGAGGTGAGCAGTTCTTC. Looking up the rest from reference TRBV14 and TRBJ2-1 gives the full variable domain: EAGVTQFPSHSVIEKGQTVTLRCDPISGHDNLYWYRRVMGKEIKFLLHFVKESKQDESGMPNNRFLAERTGGTYSTLKVQPAELEDSGVYFCASSQALAGGGEQFFGPGTRLTVL.

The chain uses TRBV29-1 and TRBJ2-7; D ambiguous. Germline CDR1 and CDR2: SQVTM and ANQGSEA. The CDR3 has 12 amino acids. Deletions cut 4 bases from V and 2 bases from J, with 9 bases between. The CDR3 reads CSVAVATYEQYF. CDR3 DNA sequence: TGCAGCGTTGCGGTGGCGACCTACGAGCAGTACTTC.

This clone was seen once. The CDR3 is CASSRGPSTAFF. CDR3 DNA: TGTGCCAGCAGCAGGGGCCCAAGTACGGCTTTCTTT. This chain joins TRBV3-1 (or the pseudogene TRBV3-2) and TRBJ1-1; weak D call: TRBD1 (5 bases). With 5 bases removed from V and 11 bases from J, the gap between germline ends came to 15 bases. The CDR3 is made up of 12 amino acids. Germline CDR1 LGHDT, CDR2 YNNKEL (reference sequence).

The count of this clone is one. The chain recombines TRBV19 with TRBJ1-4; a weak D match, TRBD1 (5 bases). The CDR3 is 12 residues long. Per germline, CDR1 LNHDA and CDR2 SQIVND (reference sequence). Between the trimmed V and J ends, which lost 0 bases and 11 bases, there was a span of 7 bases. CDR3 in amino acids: CASSIEGTKLFF. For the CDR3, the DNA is TGTGCCAGTAGTATAGAAGGGACTAAACTGTTTTTT.

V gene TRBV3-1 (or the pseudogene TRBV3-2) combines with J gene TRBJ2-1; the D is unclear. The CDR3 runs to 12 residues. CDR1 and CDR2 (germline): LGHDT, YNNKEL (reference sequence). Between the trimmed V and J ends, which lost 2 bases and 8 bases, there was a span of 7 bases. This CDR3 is CASSQQVDEQFF. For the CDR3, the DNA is TGTGCCAGCAGCCAACAGGTCGATGAGCAGTTCTTC.

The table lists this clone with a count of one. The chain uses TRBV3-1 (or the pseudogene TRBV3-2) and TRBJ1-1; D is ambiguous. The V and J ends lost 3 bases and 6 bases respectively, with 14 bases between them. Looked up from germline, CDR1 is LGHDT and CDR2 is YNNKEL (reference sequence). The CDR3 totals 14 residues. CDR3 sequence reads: CASSHYTRRPEAFF. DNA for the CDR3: TGTGCCAGCAGCCATTATACAAGACGTCCTGAAGCTTTCTTT.

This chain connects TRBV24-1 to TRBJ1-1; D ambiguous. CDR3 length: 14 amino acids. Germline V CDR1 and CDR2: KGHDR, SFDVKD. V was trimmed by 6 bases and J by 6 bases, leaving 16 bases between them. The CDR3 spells CATSLAESRSEAFF. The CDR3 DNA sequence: TGTGCCACCAGTCTCGCAGAGTCAAGATCTGAAGCTTTCTTT.

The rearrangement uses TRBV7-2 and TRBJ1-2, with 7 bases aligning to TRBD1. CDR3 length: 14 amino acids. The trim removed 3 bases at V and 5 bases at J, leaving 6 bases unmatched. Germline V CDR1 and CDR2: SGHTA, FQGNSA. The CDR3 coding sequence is TGTGCCAGCAGCTTGTCACAGGGGTCGTATGGCTACACCTTC. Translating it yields CASSLSQGSYGYTF.

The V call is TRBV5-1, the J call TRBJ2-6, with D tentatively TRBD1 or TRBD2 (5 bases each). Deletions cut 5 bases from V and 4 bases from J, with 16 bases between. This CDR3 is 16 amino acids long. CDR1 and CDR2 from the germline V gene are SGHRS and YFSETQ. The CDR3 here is CASSLGAGSGANVLTF. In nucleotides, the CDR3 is TGCGCCAGCAGTCTTGGGGCAGGGAGCGGGGCCAACGTCCTGACTTTC.